This passage covers 22 T cell receptor beta chains from one sample sequenced in a study of T cells in Graves' hyperthyroidism and ophthalmopathy. RNA transcripts gave rise to amplified TCR beta CDR3 regions. TCR CDR3 underwent first-round RT-PCR with the HTBI primer set. Via MiXCR, TCRdb re-called the multiplex PCR reads, giving one row per CDR3 protein. Altogether roughly 290,000 distinct CDR3 sequences are present, about an eighth being singletons, with the ten largest covering around 8%. Sequencing input: blood. Receptor source: a woman aged 40 to 55 with Graves' hyperthyroidism.

Ten or more counts support this clonotype. V and J are TRBV24-1 and TRBJ2-1, with 7 positions matching TRBD2. Germline V lookup: CDR1 KGHDR, CDR2 SFDVKD. The CDR3 has 16 amino acids. V shed 4 bases, J shed 7 bases, and the junction held 12 bases outside the gene matches. The CDR3 nucleotides read TGTGCCACCAGTGAAACCGGGAGGATATCTGGGAATGAGCAGTTCTTC. Translated, it gives CATSETGRISGNEQFF.

Here the CDR3 DNA reads TGCGCCAGCAGCTGGCCCCGACAGGGCTCCTACAATGAGCAGTTCTTC. It encodes CASSWPRQGSYNEQFF. The V call is TRBV5-1, the J call TRBJ2-1; 7 bases align to TRBD1. The CDR3 loop spans 16 amino acids. Germline CDR1 SGHRS, CDR2 YFSETQ. The J segment lost 0 bases and the V segment lost 3 bases, leaving 6 bases of the junction unmatched.

This clonotype was detected only a few times. V and J are TRBV20-1 and TRBJ2-5; 11 bases are shared with TRBD2. CDR1 is DFQATT, CDR2 SNEGSKA, per germline (reference sequence). The CDR3 is 16 amino acids. The chain's CDR3 is CSIHEPSGRPEETQYF. CDR3 DNA sequence: TGCTCCATACACGAGCCTAGCGGGAGGCCGGAGGAGACCCAGTACTTC.

The CDR3 reads CASSLAATTGYGYTF. The CDR3 DNA follows: TGTGCCAGCAGCTTAGCGGCGACTACCGGCTATGGCTACACCTTC. The V and J genes are TRBV7-2 and TRBJ1-2; D remains ambiguous. V lost 0 bases, J lost 4 bases, and 12 bases lay in between. The CDR3 extends over 15 amino acids. Germline V gene lookup returns CDR1 SGHTA and CDR2 FQGNSA.

The table lists this clonotype with many counts. J is TRBJ2-3 and V is TRBV2; D is unresolved. Trimming cost V 6 bases and J 4 bases, with 8 bases left between them. This CDR3 has 12 residues. Germline V gene data show CDR1 as SNHLY and CDR2 as FYNNEI. CDR3 DNA sequence: TGTGCCAGCAGACCCTTGGCAGATACGCAGTATTTT. Protein sequence: CASRPLADTQYF.

This clonotype was recorded at least ten times. The rearrangement joins TRBV27 to TRBJ2-7; D is uncertain. Germline V gene lookup returns CDR1 MNHEY and CDR2 SMNVEV (reference sequence). The CDR3 covers 13 residues. V gave up 5 bases and J gave up 1 base, with 9 bases separating them. The CDR3 loop is CASSTTQSYEQYF. CDR3 nucleotide sequence: TGTGCCAGCAGTACTACTCAATCCTACGAGCAGTACTTC.

About this clonotype: A much more abundant neighbour one base away suggests this may be a read error. The V call is TRBV6-5, the J call TRBJ2-7; 12 bases agree with TRBD2. The CDR3 has 17 residues. The germline CDR1 and CDR2 sequences are MNHEY and SVGAGI. With V trimmed by 2 bases and J by 7 bases, 12 bases remained unmatched. In nucleotides, the CDR3 is TGTGCCAGCAGTTACCTTAGGACTAGCGGGACTTGGTATGAGCAGTACTTC. Amino acid sequence: CASSYLRTSGTWYEQYF.

The chain is built from TRBV18 and TRBJ2-7; TRBD2 agrees at 8 bases. Germline CDR1 KGHSH, CDR2 LQKENI. The CDR3 extends over 15 amino acids. The V segment lost 2 bases and the J segment 0 bases; nucleotides outside the gene matches: 3. CDR3 protein: CASSPCGRTSYEQYF. Written as DNA, the CDR3 is TGTGCCAGCTCACCATGCGGGAGGACCTCCTACGAGCAGTACTTC.

This clonotype was counted at least ten times. The rearrangement links TRBV7-2 to TRBJ1-3; D gene ambiguous. The germline gives CDR1 SGHTA, CDR2 FQGNSA. This CDR3 has 17 residues. Trimming shortened V by 5 bases and J by 0 bases, and 17 bases separated the two germline ends. The CDR3 region is CASSPTSGLDSGNTIYF. The CDR3 DNA reads TGTGCCAGCAGCCCAACCTCGGGCCTGGACTCTGGAAACACCATATATTTT.

This clonotype has ten or more counts. The V call is TRBV15, the J call TRBJ2-2, with D hard to call. V was cut by 1 base and J by 7 bases, with 10 bases left in between. Germline V gene data show CDR1 as LNHNV and CDR2 as YYDKDF (reference sequence). The CDR3 length is 14 residues. CDR3 sequence: CATSRAQNHGELFF. In nucleotides, the CDR3 is TGTGCCACCAGCAGAGCTCAGAACCACGGGGAGCTGTTTTTT.

This clonotype was seen a handful of times. The chain combines TRBV14 with TRBJ2-1; D is uncertain. V was shortened by 4 bases and J by 9 bases, with 13 bases between the two germline ends. Germline V gene data show CDR1 as SGHDN and CDR2 as FVKESK. This CDR3 has 13 amino acids. CDR3 sequence (DNA): TGTGCCAGCAGCCGCCTAGATGTCGGTGAGCAGTTCTTC. Amino acid sequence: CASSRLDVGEQFF.

A single count supports this clonotype. This sequence joins TRBV5-1 and TRBJ2-5; D unclear. Germline CDR1 is SGHRS and CDR2 is YFSETQ. With 0 bases removed from V and 5 bases from J, the gap between germline ends came to 14 bases. CDR3 size: 15 residues. The CDR3 protein is CASSLAQTQAETQYF. The CDR3 DNA sequence: TGCGCCAGCAGCTTGGCACAGACGCAGGCGGAGACCCAGTACTTC.

Many counts were recorded for this clonotype. CDR3 sequence (DNA): TGTGCCAGCAGTTACTCGACGGGGGCCAGCGGCACTGAAGCTTTCTTT. Translating it yields CASSYSTGASGTEAFF. This chain joins TRBV6-5 and TRBJ1-1; a possible D gene is TRBD1 (6 bases). The ends were cut back, 0 bases at V and 4 bases at J, with 15 bases in the middle. Germline CDR1 reads MNHEY; CDR2 reads SVGAGI. The CDR3 length is 16 residues.

A note on this clonotype: With a much larger clone just one base away, this may be a read error. The gene calls are TRBV2 and TRBJ2-5, with TRBD2 as a possible D gene (6 bases). Trimming removed 8 bases at V and 4 bases at J, with 17 bases between. The CDR3 length is 14 residues. Germline lookup yields CDR1 SNHLY and CDR2 FYNNEI. The chain's CDR3 is CASGGDFRGETQYF. The CDR3, as DNA: TGTGCCAGCGGTGGGGACTTCCGGGGAGAGACCCAGTACTTC.

This clonotype was observed at least ten times. The J gene is TRBJ1-3, the V gene TRBV12-3 or TRBV12-4; no definite D call. The ends were cut back, 5 bases at V and 7 bases at J, with 12 bases in the middle. The CDR3 contains 13 residues. CDR3 bases: TGTGCCAGCAGTAAAACCAACATTAACACCATATATTTT. Amino acids: CASSKTNINTIYF.

The chain links TRBV5-1 to TRBJ2-2; D possibly corresponds to TRBD1 (5 bases). Per germline, CDR1 SGHRS and CDR2 YFSETQ. The CDR3 spans 14 residues. The V end was cut by 0 bases, the J end by 5 bases, with 8 bases between. CDR3 protein: CASSLEGVTGELFF. The CDR3 DNA reads as TGCGCCAGCAGCTTGGAAGGGGTTACCGGGGAGCTGTTTTTT. Full variable domain (remainder filled in from reference TRBV5-1 and TRBJ2-2): KAGVTQTPRYLIKTRGQQVTLSCSPISGHRSVSWYQQTPGQGLQFLFEYFSETQRNKGNFPGRFSGRQFSNSRSEMNVSTLELGDSALYLCASSLEGVTGELFFGEGSRLTVL.

The sample holds many counts of this clonotype. The chain employs TRBV11-2 and TRBJ2-5; D not certain. V lost 2 bases and J lost 1, with 8 bases in between. The CDR3 spans 14 residues. Looked up from germline, CDR1 is SGHAT and CDR2 is FQNNGV. The CDR3 loop reads CASSLSAAQETQYF. For the CDR3, the DNA is TGTGCCAGCAGCTTATCCGCGGCCCAAGAGACCCAGTACTTC.

This rearrangement joins TRBV4-1 to TRBJ1-4; 7 nucleotides match TRBD1. The CDR3 has 16 residues. Germline values: CDR1 MGHRA, CDR2 YSYEKL. Unmatched junction bases numbered 7, after V lost 6 bases and J lost 0 bases. The CDR3 DNA sequence: TGCGCCAGCAGTTCGGGACAGCCTGCAACTAATGAAAAACTGTTTTTT. It codes for CASSSGQPATNEKLFF.

This clonotype showed up many times. V is TRBV6-1 and J is TRBJ2-5; TRBD1 is a possible D gene (6 bases). V was clipped by 6 bases and J by 2 bases, with 13 bases between them. This CDR3 is built from 14 residues. In germline, CDR1 is MNHNS, CDR2 SASEGT. This CDR3 reads CASSRGEIQETQYF. The CDR3, as DNA: TGTGCCAGCAGCAGGGGTGAGATACAAGAGACCCAGTACTTC.

The table lists this clonotype with many counts. V is TRBV2 and J is TRBJ2-3; D perhaps matches TRBD2 (6 bases). The CDR3 consists of 16 residues. The germline CDR1 and CDR2 sequences are SNHLY and FYNNEI. The V end lost 7 bases, the J end lost 0 bases, and 17 bases lay between the germline ends. The CDR3 is CASNGPMGLSTDTQYF. In nucleotides, the CDR3 is TGTGCCAGCAATGGACCTATGGGACTTAGCACAGATACGCAGTATTTT.

The table lists this clonotype with many counts. The genes are TRBV7-8 and TRBJ2-1; TRBD2 aligns across 12 bases. The V gene end was trimmed by 5 bases and the J gene end by 0 bases; junction bases not matched to a gene: 2. Germline CDR1 and CDR2: SGHVS and FQNEAQ. This CDR3 is 16 amino acids long. CDR3 in DNA: TGTGCCAGCAGCCGGACTAGCGGGACCTCCTACAATGAGCAGTTCTTC. Translated: CASSRTSGTSYNEQFF.

As regards this clonotype: This could be a read error, since a much larger clone is one nucleotide away. The rearrangement joins TRBV7-9 to TRBJ1-2; D ambiguous. This CDR3 has 14 amino acids. The V gene's germline CDR1 is SEHNR and CDR2 FQNEAQ (reference sequence). The CDR3 DNA reads TGTACCAGCAGCGCGGGTCCGGAATTCTATGGCTACACCTTC. Translating it yields CTSSAGPEFYGYTF.